The 20 T cell receptor beta chains reported below all come from one sample, sequenced in a study of response to subunit inactivated influenza vaccine. TCRdb re-called the RT-PCR reads through MiXCR, storing one row per CDR3 protein. This table has about 780,000 distinct CDR3 sequences, under 20% appearing once. The sample in question was PBMCs from blood, obtained roughly 5 days after vaccination. The receptor set was obtained from a man aged 50-59 years who received an inactivated influenza vaccine.

V gene TRBV14 combines with J gene TRBJ2-5; D is uncertain. This CDR3 is built from 16 residues. V lost 4 bases, J lost 5 bases, and 20 bases lay in between. CDR1 is SGHDN, CDR2 FVKESK, per germline. Here the CDR3 DNA reads TGTGCCAGCAGCCCAAGAAGACGAGGCTTGGGGGAGACCCAGTACTTC. Translation: CASSPRRRGLGETQYF.

The genes are TRBV5-1 and TRBJ2-2, with 10 nucleotides matching TRBD2. Germline V CDR1 and CDR2: SGHRS, YFSETQ. The V gene end was trimmed by 0 bases and the J gene end by 1 base; junction bases not matched to a gene: 3. The CDR3 totals 17 residues. In nucleotides, the CDR3 is TGCGCCAGCAGCTTGGCATCTAGCGGGGGGAACACCGGGGAGCTGTTTTTT. Translation gives CASSLASSGGNTGELFF.

V and J are TRBV12-3 or TRBV12-4 and TRBJ1-6; 9 positions agree with TRBD1. The CDR3 is 19 amino acids. J lost 7 bases, V lost 6 bases, and 19 bases had no gene match. As DNA, the CDR3 is TGTGCCAGCAGCTTCGTGCGAAGCCGGGGGACAGGGAAAAATTCACCCCTCCACTTT. Encoded protein: CASSFVRSRGTGKNSPLHF.

This chain uses TRBV7-3 with TRBJ1-1, with D maybe TRBD1 (5 bases). Germline V lookup: CDR1 SGHTA, CDR2 FQGTGA. This CDR3 is built from 17 residues. Trimming took off 2 bases at V and 1 base at J, with 17 bases between the two ends. The CDR3 loop is CASSLSPVRDGNTEAFF. The CDR3 DNA sequence: TGTGCCAGCAGCTTATCCCCCGTACGGGACGGGAACACTGAAGCTTTCTTT.

J is TRBJ2-7 and V is TRBV11-2; 8 nucleotides align to TRBD1. J gave up 3 bases and V 2 bases, and 6 bases lay outside the gene matches. The CDR3 spans 15 residues. In germline, CDR1 is SGHAT, CDR2 FQNNGV. DNA of the CDR3: TGTGCCAGCAGCTTACCGGACAGGGTCTACTACGAGCAGTACTTC. Amino acids: CASSLPDRVYYEQYF. Full variable domain (outside the CDR3, taken from reference TRBV11-2 and TRBJ2-7): EAGVAQSPRYKIIEKRQSVAFWCNPISGHATLYWYQQILGQGPKLLIQFQNNGVVDDSQLPKDRFSAERLKGVDSTLKIQPAKLEDSAVYLCASSLPDRVYYEQYFGPGTRLTVT.

A few counts support this clonotype. The chain couples TRBV4-2 to TRBJ2-7; possible D gene TRBD2, 6 bases. This CDR3 comprises 15 residues. Trimming took 0 bases from V and 1 from J, leaving 10 bases between them. Germline CDR1 LGHNA, CDR2 YNFKEQ. CDR3 nucleotide sequence: TGTGCCAGCAGCCAAGAAGGCGGGAAATCCTACGAGCAGTACTTC. Amino acid sequence: CASSQEGGKSYEQYF.

This clonotype was observed a single time. V and J are TRBV12-3 or TRBV12-4 and TRBJ2-5; the match to TRBD1 covers 11 bases. CDR3 length equals 15 residues. Trimming at V came to 8 bases and at J to 4 bases, leaving 9 bases not matched to a gene. The CDR3, as DNA: TGTGCCAGCGGTAAGGGACAGGGGGATGGAGAGACCCAGTACTTC. Its translation is CASGKGQGDGETQYF.

This clonotype occurred a few times. The J gene is TRBJ2-1, the V gene TRBV11-1, with 8 bases lining up with TRBD1. Trimming cost V 3 bases and J 9 bases; bases outside gene matches: 4. Per germline, CDR1 SGHAT and CDR2 FQDESV (reference sequence). The CDR3 contains 13 residues. The CDR3 region is CASSLDRAVEQFF. The CDR3 nucleotides are TGTGCCAGCAGCTTGGACAGGGCGGTTGAGCAGTTCTTC.

This clonotype was counted ten times or more. The chain is built from TRBV29-1 and TRBJ1-5; D uncertain. Germline V gene sequence: CDR1 SQVTM, CDR2 ANQGSEA. V lost 2 bases to trimming and J lost 4 bases, with 9 bases between them. The CDR3 is 13 residues long. The chain's CDR3 is CSVESSPNQPQHF. DNA of the CDR3: TGCAGCGTTGAATCCAGTCCAAATCAGCCCCAGCATTTT.

Only a few counts were recorded for this clonotype. The chain joins TRBV10-3 to TRBJ2-5, with 14 bases that match TRBD2. This CDR3 has 17 amino acids. After removal of 4 bases from V and 6 bases from J, the junction contained 10 bases not matched to a gene. Germline V gives CDR1 ENHRY, CDR2 SYGVKD. The CDR3 region has the DNA TGTGCCATCAGTGCATCTTCCGGGACTAGCGGGAGCAAGACCCAGTACTTC. Translation: CAISASSGTSGSKTQYF.

This clonotype has ten or more counts. This chain links TRBV7-6 with TRBJ2-5, with 7 bases fitting TRBD2. CDR3 length equals 16 residues. With V trimmed by 4 bases and J by 1 base, 9 bases remained unmatched. In germline, CDR1 is SGHVS, CDR2 FNYEAQ. CDR3 sequence: CASSSPWRTSQETQYF. The CDR3 DNA follows: TGTGCCAGCAGCTCCCCATGGCGGACTAGCCAAGAGACCCAGTACTTC.

This clonotype showed up just a few times. This sequence joins TRBV5-8 and TRBJ2-5, with 8 bases matching TRBD2. The V gene end was trimmed by 1 base and the J gene end by 2 bases; junction bases not matched to a gene: 4. The CDR3 consists of 15 residues. The germline CDR1 and CDR2 sequences are SGHTS and YDEGEE. The CDR3 is CASSLHSGTQETQYF. DNA of the CDR3: TGTGCCAGCAGCTTGCATAGCGGGACTCAAGAGACCCAGTACTTC.

This clonotype was seen ten or more times. The chain recombines TRBV18 with TRBJ1-2; D is unclear. V was pared by 4 bases and J by 2 bases, with 8 bases between. The CDR3 covers 13 residues. Germline assignment: CDR1 KGHSH and CDR2 LQKENI. The CDR3 loop reads CASSRSANYGYTF. CDR3 DNA sequence: TGTGCCAGCTCACGGTCGGCGAACTATGGCTACACCTTC.

This clonotype came up a few times. This chain joins TRBV9 and TRBJ1-6, with TRBD1 matching over 10 bases. Germline V CDR1 and CDR2: SGDLS, YYNGEE. The CDR3 consists of 15 residues. Trimming took 1 base from V and 7 from J; bases not matched to a gene: 2. CDR3 nucleotide sequence: TGTGCCAGCAGCGTACGGGACAGGGGAAATTCACCCCTCCACTTT. Translating it yields CASSVRDRGNSPLHF.

The V gene is TRBV7-2, the J gene TRBJ2-5; TRBD2 is a possible D gene (6 bases). In germline, CDR1 is SGHTA, CDR2 FQGNSA. The CDR3 runs to 14 residues. V lost 2 bases and J lost 3, with 10 bases in between. The CDR3 DNA follows: TGTGCCAGCAGCTTATTCGGGGGTAAAGAGACCCAGTACTTC. This codes for CASSLFGGKETQYF.

The chain carries TRBV9 and TRBJ1-5; a weak D match, TRBD1 (5 bases). V lost 0 bases and J 5 bases, leaving 12 bases between the germline ends. Looked up from germline, CDR1 is SGDLS and CDR2 is YYNGEE. This CDR3 has 15 residues. CDR3 coding DNA: TGTGCCAGCAGCGTAGTCCCCCCAGGGTATCAGCCCCAGCATTTT. It specifies CASSVVPPGYQPQHF.

The rearrangement links TRBV20-1 to TRBJ1-5; possibly TRBD1 for D (6 bases). CDR3 length equals 16 residues. The V gene's germline CDR1 is DFQATT and CDR2 SNEGSKA (reference sequence). V was clipped by 4 bases and J by 0 bases, with 16 bases between them. CDR3 bases: TGCAGTGCTACTGACAGGTTGAAGGGTAGCAATCAGCCCCAGCATTTT. This translates into CSATDRLKGSNQPQHF.

This clonotype has just a few counts. V usage is TRBV20-1 and J usage is TRBJ2-3, with D tentatively TRBD1 (7 bases). Germline V gene sequence: CDR1 DFQATT, CDR2 SNEGSKA (reference sequence). V lost 2 bases and J lost 0, with 12 bases in between. The CDR3 extends over 15 amino acids. As DNA, the CDR3 is TGCAGTGCTAGATCTCCAGGGGGGAGCACAGATACGCAGTATTTT. Protein product: CSARSPGGSTDTQYF.

V gene TRBV10-3 combines with J gene TRBJ2-3; 8 nucleotides align to TRBD1. Losses at the gene ends were 10 bases for V and 4 bases for J; bases not matched to a gene: 10. This CDR3 spans 14 amino acids. Germline CDR1 is ENHRY and CDR2 is SYGVKD. This CDR3 is CATTGQGGADTQYF. CDR3 coding DNA: TGTGCCACCACTGGACAGGGAGGAGCAGATACGCAGTATTTT.

The chain couples TRBV28 to TRBJ2-7; D possibly corresponds to TRBD1 (6 bases). Germline assignment: CDR1 MDHEN and CDR2 SYDVKM. Trimming took off 5 bases at V and 3 bases at J, with 17 bases between the two ends. The length of the CDR3 is 15 residues. The CDR3 loop is CASSTRTANGYEQYF. CDR3 bases: TGTGCCAGCAGTACCCGGACAGCCAACGGCTACGAGCAGTACTTC.